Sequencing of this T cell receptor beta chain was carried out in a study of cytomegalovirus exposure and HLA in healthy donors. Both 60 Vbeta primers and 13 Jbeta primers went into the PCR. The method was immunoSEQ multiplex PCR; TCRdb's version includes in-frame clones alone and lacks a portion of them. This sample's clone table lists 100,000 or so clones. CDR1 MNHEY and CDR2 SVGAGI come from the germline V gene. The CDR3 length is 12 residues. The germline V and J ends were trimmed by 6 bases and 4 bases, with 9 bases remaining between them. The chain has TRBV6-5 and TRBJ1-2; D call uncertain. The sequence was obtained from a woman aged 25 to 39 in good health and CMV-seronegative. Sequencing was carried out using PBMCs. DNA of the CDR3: TGTGCCAGCAGCCCAAATCCCTATGGCTACACCTTC. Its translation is CASSPNPYGYTF.